The clone carrying this TCR beta chain occurred a few times. The antigen is unknown. The data belong to a study of T-cell reconstitution after alpha-beta-depleted transplantation in children. Broader study findings: Newly produced T cells mostly provided counts and TCRbeta diversity after one year, as hyperexpanded clones declined.

Unique molecular identifiers were incorporated into the prepared TCRbeta library. TCRdb reprocessed the PCR reads with MiXCR, giving one entry per CDR3 protein. The data contain approximately 210,000 distinct CDR3 sequences, 17% of them singletons. CDR3 length equals 14 residues. The germline gives CDR1 SGHVS, CDR2 FNYEAQ. V was cut by 5 bases and J by 2 bases, with 12 bases left in between. The clonotype comes from a male patient aged 2 to 10 who had a stem cell transplant for acute lymphoblastic leukemia, so the T cells may come from the graft donor. This chain links TRBV7-6 with TRBJ2-5; D not resolved. This specimen was PBMCs, mostly from graft donor cells, taken 360 days after TCRalphabeta/CD19-depleted stem cell transplant. The CDR3 loop reads CASSPNGVQETQYF. The CDR3 DNA sequence: TGTGCCAGCAGCCCCAACGGAGTTCAAGAGACCCAGTACTTC.